The rows below give T cell receptor beta chains drawn from one sample of a study of read filtering for tumor transcriptome and immune sequencing. TCRdb fed the reads into MiXCR, producing one record per CDR3 protein. The sample shows roughly 6,000 distinct CDR3 sequences, less than 25% of them seen only once. Specimen: a population of CD138-negative cells sorted from bone marrow. Source of these receptors: a donor at least 40 years old with multiple myeloma. Both conserved end residues are part of each CDR3. A D gene is named only where the DNA matches it firmly. Clone size is given for some rows only: seen once, a few or many times, or a class if the clone is expanded.

v_gene	len	d_gene	abundance	j_gene	CDR3aa	CDR3nt
TRBV23-1	16	-	many	TRBJ2-7	CASSSSNSGHAYEQYF	TGCGCCAGCAGCAGCAGTAACTCGGGACATGCCTACGAGCAGTACTTC
TRBV10-3	16	TRBD1	once	TRBJ2-2	CAVRGDRDENAGELFF	TGTGCCGTCAGGGGCGACAGGGACGAGAACGCCGGGGAGCTGTTTTTT
TRBV12-3/TRBV12-4	15	-	many	TRBJ1-1	CASIKRGWGNTEAFF	TGTGCCAGCATTAAGAGAGGGTGGGGGAACACTGAAGCTTTCTTT
TRBV2	18	TRBD1	many	TRBJ2-3	CASSGKEENRGRTDTQYF	TGTGCCAGCAGTGGAAAGGAGGAAAACAGGGGCCGCACAGATACGCAGTATTTT
TRBV19	15	-	-	TRBJ1-5	CASRRGTTSTETQHF	TGTGCCAGTAGGAGAGGGACAACTAGCACAGAAACGCAGCATTTT
TRBV6-1	16	-	many	TRBJ1-5	CASSESGGLINQPQHF	TGTGCCAGCAGTGAATCTGGGGGACTGATCAATCAGCCCCAGCATTTT
TRBV6-6	15	-	many	TRBJ2-5	CASRTGTEDPRTQYF	TGTGCCAGCAGGACCGGGACTGAGGACCCCAGGACCCAGTACTTC
TRBV28	14	-	once	TRBJ2-7	CASSLTGPSYEQYF	TGTGCCAGCAGTCTTACAGGGCCCTCCTACGAGCAGTACTTC
TRBV28	13	-	many	TRBJ2-1	CASSFAPYGEQFF	TGTGCCAGCAGTTTTGCCCCCTACGGTGAGCAGTTCTTC
TRBV2	12	-	medium-sized	TRBJ2-5	CASSRDLKTQYF	TGTGCCAGCAGCCGGGACCTGAAGACCCAGTACTTC
TRBV6-5	16	TRBD2	-	TRBJ2-7	CGSSYTGTSGRSRQYF	TGTGGCAGTAGTTACACCGGGACTAGCGGGAGAAGTAGGCAGTACTTC
TRBV28	11	TRBD2	-	TRBJ2-3	CASSGSDTQYF	TGTGCCAGTAGCGGGAGTGATACGCAGTATTTT
TRBV6-1	15	TRBD1	many	TRBJ1-5	CATAVGTGVNQPQHF	TGTGCCACGGCAGTTGGGACAGGGGTTAATCAGCCCCAGCATTTT
TRBV7-9	15	TRBD2	many	TRBJ2-7	CASSLEAGGSDEQYF	TGTGCCAGCAGCTTAGAGGCGGGAGGGAGCGACGAGCAGTACTTC
TRBV7-9	15	-	many	TRBJ2-1	CASSLRTTSKNEQFF	TGTGCCAGCAGCTTAAGGACGACGAGCAAGAATGAGCAGTTCTTC
TRBV19	15	-	few	TRBJ2-7	CASSSRGTLTYEQYF	TGTGCCAGTAGTTCGCGCGGGACACTCACCTACGAGCAGTACTTC
TRBV20-1	13	-	-	TRBJ2-3	CSARYPGGDTQCF	TGCAGTGCTAGGTATCCAGGGGGGGATACGCAGTGTTTT
TRBV4-1	15	-	many	TRBJ2-2	CASSQDRARSGELFF	TGCGCCAGCAGCCAAGATCGTGCCCGCTCCGGGGAGCTGTTTTTT
TRBV20-1	16	TRBD2	medium-sized	TRBJ2-1	CSARALSGRAVNEQFF	TGCAGTGCTAGAGCTCTCAGCGGGAGGGCCGTGAATGAGCAGTTCTTC
TRBV27	14	-	many	TRBJ2-5	CASHPGSAQETQYF	TGTGCCAGCCACCCAGGGTCAGCCCAAGAGACCCAGTACTTC
TRBV6-2/TRBV6-3	15	TRBD2	many	TRBJ2-1	CASNLAGGSYNEQFF	TGTGCCAGCAACCTAGCGGGCGGATCCTACAATGAGCAGTTCTTC
TRBV30	12	-	-	TRBJ2-7	CAWMWGTYEQYF	TGTGCCTGGATGTGGGGCACCTACGAGCAGTACTTC
TRBV2	15	-	many	TRBJ1-5	CASTSDGGWNQPQHF	TGTGCCAGCACCTCGGACGGAGGCTGGAATCAGCCCCAGCATTTT
TRBV13	11	-	medium-sized	TRBJ2-7	CASSSRYEQYF	TGTGCCAGCAGCTCCCGGTACGAGCAGTACTTC
TRBV3-1	15	-	many	TRBJ2-3	CASSQPGPEWDTQYF	TGTGCCAGCAGCCAACCGGGACCTGAATGGGATACGCAGTATTTT
TRBV7-9	15	TRBD2	-	TRBJ2-1	CASRAGSGRPNEQFF	TGTGCCAGCAGGGCGGGCAGCGGGAGACCTAATGAGCAGTTCTTC
TRBV28	14	-	medium-sized	TRBJ2-2	CASSFPAYTGELFF	TGTGCCAGCAGTTTTCCGGCGTACACCGGGGAGCTGTTTTTT
TRBV27	12	-	medium-sized	TRBJ2-3	CASSPGTDTQYF	TGTGCCAGCAGCCCCGGGACAGATACGCAGTATTTT
TRBV20-1	16	-	-	TRBJ1-5	CSARLPWGESNQPQHF	TGCAGTGCTAGACTCCCCTGGGGGGAGTCCAATCAGCCCCAGCATTTT
TRBV10-3	17	TRBD2	-	TRBJ2-3	CAISSGSGSRTTDAQYF	TGTGCCATCAGTTCGGGAAGCGGGAGCCGGACGACAGATGCGCAGTATTTT
TRBV30	11	-	medium-sized	TRBJ2-7	CAWSRGYEQYF	TGTGCCTGGAGTCGGGGCTACGAGCAGTACTTC
TRBV12-3/TRBV12-4	15	-	many	TRBJ1-4	CASSLALSGNEKLFF	TGTGCCAGCAGTTTAGCGCTATCGGGTAATGAAAAACTGTTTTTT
TRBV6-5	17	TRBD2	medium-sized	TRBJ2-7	CASSYSGQREDDYEQYF	TGTGCCAGCAGTTACTCGGGCCAGCGGGAGGACGATTACGAGCAGTACTTC
TRBV5-1	16	TRBD2	medium-sized	TRBJ2-1	CASSGLAGGGYNEQFF	TGCGCCAGCAGCGGGCTAGCGGGAGGAGGATACAATGAGCAGTTCTTC
TRBV5-1	14	TRBD1	many	TRBJ1-6	CASSLDREGSPLHF	TGCGCCAGCAGCCTGGACAGGGAGGGCTCACCCCTCCACTTT
TRBV24-1	15	-	-	TRBJ2-3	CATSPGGRGIDTQYF	TGTGCCACCAGTCCCGGCGGCAGAGGCATAGATACTCAGTATTTT